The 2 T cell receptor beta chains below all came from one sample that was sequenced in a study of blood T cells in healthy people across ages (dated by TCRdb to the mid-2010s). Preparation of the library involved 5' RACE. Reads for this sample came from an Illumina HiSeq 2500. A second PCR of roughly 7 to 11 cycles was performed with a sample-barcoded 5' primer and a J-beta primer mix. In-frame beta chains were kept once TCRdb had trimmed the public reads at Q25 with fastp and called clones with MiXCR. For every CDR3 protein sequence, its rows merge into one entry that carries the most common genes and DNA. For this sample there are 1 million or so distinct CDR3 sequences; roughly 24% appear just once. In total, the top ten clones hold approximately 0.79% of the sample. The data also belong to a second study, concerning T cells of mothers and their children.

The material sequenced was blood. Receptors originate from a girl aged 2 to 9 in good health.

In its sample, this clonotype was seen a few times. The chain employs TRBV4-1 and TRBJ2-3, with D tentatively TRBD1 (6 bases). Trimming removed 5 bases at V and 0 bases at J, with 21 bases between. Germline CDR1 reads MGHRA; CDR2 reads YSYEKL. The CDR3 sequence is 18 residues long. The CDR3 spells CASSFDPHRVESTDTQYF. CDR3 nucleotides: TGCGCCAGCAGCTTCGACCCCCACAGGGTGGAGAGCACAGATACGCAGTATTTT.

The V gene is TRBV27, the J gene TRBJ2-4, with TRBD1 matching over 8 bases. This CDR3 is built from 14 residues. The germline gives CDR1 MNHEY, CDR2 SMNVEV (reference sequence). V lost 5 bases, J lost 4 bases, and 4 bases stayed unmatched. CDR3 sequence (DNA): TGTGCCAGCAGTCCCGGGACAGGAAAAAACATTCAGTACTTC. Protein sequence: CASSPGTGKNIQYF.